A selection of T cell receptor beta chains follows, all from one sample in a study of shared clonotypes between healthy human individuals. Assay: immunoSEQ multiplex PCR; the TCRdb copy retains only in-frame clones and omits some. This repertoire shows about 510,000 clones, about four fifths found once; its top ten account for 13%. The sample comprised PBMCs. The receptors here all came from a woman between 35 and 50 years old in good health. Some clones in this sample may be carry-over from other donors' samples. Each CDR3 is given with its conserved first and last residue. Fields, in order: J gene, clone size, D gene, V gene, CDR3 DNA, CDR3 protein. The D gene is left open where the match is weak. A row's size may be missing; if present it is once, few, many or a size class.

TRBJ1-2 - TRBD1 TRBV7-9 TGTGCCAGCACCTCAATAATGGGACAGGGGACACCCCTCACCTTC CASTSIMGQGTPLTF
TRBJ1-4 once TRBD1 TRBV10-3 TGTGCCATCAGTGAGTCGCGGACAGGAAATGAAAAACTGTTTTTT CAISESRTGNEKLFF
TRBJ2-3 - - TRBV30 TGTGCCTGGAGTACCGTGGGGTCGGGTACGCAGTATTTT CAWSTVGSGTQYF
TRBJ2-7 - - TRBV18 TGTGCCAGCTCACCACCGTCGTCCTACGAGCAGTACTTC CASSPPSSYEQYF
TRBJ2-2 - TRBD1 TRBV7-2 TGTGCCAGCAGCCTCCGGACAGGCGGCACCGGGGAGCTGTTTTTT CASSLRTGGTGELFF
TRBJ2-1 - TRBD1 TRBV6-1 TGTGCCAGCAGTGGGGGACAGGGGAACAATGAGCAGTTCTTC CASSGGQGNNEQFF
TRBJ1-2 - - TRBV28 TGTGCCAGCAGGGACAGCTTATATGGCTACACCTTC CASRDSLYGYTF
TRBJ1-1 - TRBD1 TRBV13 TGTGCCAGCAGTTACCGGGACAGGGGCGCTGAAGCTTTCTTT CASSYRDRGAEAFF
TRBJ2-2 - - TRBV6-6 TGTGCCAGCCAGAACACCGGGGAGCTGTTTTTT CASQNTGELFF
TRBJ2-5 - TRBD2 TRBV5-6 TGTGCCAGCAGCTTGAGACTGAGCGGGAGAAGGCAAGAGACCCAGTACTTC CASSLRLSGRRQETQYF
TRBJ2-1 - - TRBV7-8 TGTGCCAGCAGCGCCCCGGGACACCTCACCCTTGAGCAGTTCTTC CASSAPGHLTLEQFF
TRBJ2-1 few TRBD2 TRBV5-1 TGCGCCAGCAGCTTGGACGGGAGGGAAGGAAATGAGCAGTTCTTC CASSLDGREGNEQFF
TRBJ2-3 - - TRBV12-5 TGTGCTAGTGGTTTGGGTCAGTGGGAAGATACGCAGTATTTT CASGLGQWEDTQYF
TRBJ2-7 - - TRBV28 TGTGCCAGCAGTCCCGTTTGGGGGACGTCCTACGAGCAGTACTTC CASSPVWGTSYEQYF
TRBJ2-1 - - TRBV28 TGTGCCAGCAGTTTAGTATACACCGGGCCCAATGAGCAGTTCTTC CASSLVYTGPNEQFF
TRBJ2-1 - - TRBV28 TGTGCCAGCAACCTTTTTAGGTGGAATGAGCAGTTCTTC CASNLFRWNEQFF